These 11 T cell receptor beta chains originate from one sample sequenced in a study of blood T cells in healthy people across ages. Next came a second PCR, run for roughly 6 to 11 cycles, which used a sample-barcoded 5' primer along with a J-beta primer mix. TCRdb re-derived calls from the 5' RACE reads in MiXCR, one entry per CDR3 protein. The sample contains about 940,000 distinct CDR3 sequences, around 48% of which appear only once. Sequenced sample: blood. The receptors originated from a young man in good health.

This clonotype came up a few times. This chain links TRBV7-2 with TRBJ2-1, with D maybe TRBD2 (5 bases). Deletions cut 4 bases from V and 5 bases from J, with 15 bases between. The CDR3 runs to 15 residues. Germline CDR1 is SGHTA and CDR2 is FQGNSA. The CDR3 spells CASSSRETIHNEQFF. Here the CDR3 DNA reads TGTGCCAGCAGCTCGAGGGAGACAATTCACAATGAGCAGTTCTTC.

In this sample, this clonotype turned up once. The CDR3 is CATSGSGDSPYEQYF. The CDR3 nucleotides are TGTGCCACCAGTGGGTCAGGGGACAGCCCCTACGAGCAGTACTTC. This chain links TRBV24-1 with TRBJ2-4; 7 bases match TRBD1. The J call may be in error: the DNA end matches TRBJ2-7 better. CDR1 and CDR2 from the germline V gene are KGHDR and SFDVKD. This CDR3 comprises 15 residues.

This clonotype was observed a few times. This rearrangement joins TRBV14 to TRBJ2-7; no firm D call. Trimming pared 1 base from V and 3 bases from J, leaving 7 bases between. This CDR3 comprises 13 residues. Germline V CDR1 and CDR2: SGHDN, FVKESK. CDR3 residues: CASSQVGYYEQYF. DNA of the CDR3: TGTGCCAGCAGCCAAGTGGGGTACTACGAGCAGTACTTC. The full variable domain, rest sourced from reference TRBV14 and TRBJ2-7, is EAGVTQFPSHSVIEKGQTVTLRCDPISGHDNLYWYRRVMGKEIKFLLHFVKESKQDESGMPNNRFLAERTGGTYSTLKVQPAELEDSGVYFCASSQVGYYEQYFGPGTRLTVT.

The V and J genes are TRBV6-2 or TRBV6-3 and TRBJ2-5, with a tentative D call TRBD2 (6 bases). This CDR3 has 15 residues. The V and J ends lost 4 bases and 3 bases respectively, with 15 bases between them. Looked up from germline, CDR1 is MNHEY and CDR2 is SVGEGT. The CDR3 region has the DNA TGTGCCAGCAGTTTAACCGGGACTCCTAAAGAGACCCAGTACTTC. Translated, it gives CASSLTGTPKETQYF.

J is TRBJ2-7 and V is TRBV11-1, with 8 bases lining up with TRBD2. Germline loops: CDR1 SGHAT, CDR2 FQDESV (reference sequence). The CDR3 totals 14 residues. V trimming: 4 bases; J trimming: 1 base; junction bases outside the gene matches: 3. CDR3 bases: TGTGCCAGCAGCTCAGTAGCGGGGTCCTACGAGCAGTACTTC. This translates into CASSSVAGSYEQYF.

This clonotype was observed once. The rearrangement uses TRBV5-6 and TRBJ1-5; the match to TRBD1 covers 7 bases. The CDR3 has 17 amino acids. From germline, CDR1 is SGHDT and CDR2 YYEEEE. The trim removed 4 bases at V and 2 bases at J, leaving 12 bases unmatched. For the CDR3, the DNA is TGTGCCAGCAGCGCCGGGACAGAAGGTTGGGGCAATCAGCCCCAGCATTTT. Encoded protein: CASSAGTEGWGNQPQHF.

This clonotype has a handful of counts. The rearrangement joins TRBV5-1 to TRBJ2-7; 7 nucleotides agree with TRBD1. Per germline, CDR1 SGHRS and CDR2 YFSETQ. V was pared by 4 bases and J by 3 bases, with 7 bases of the junction left unmatched. The CDR3 is 14 amino acids. This CDR3 is CASSLYRDSYEQYF. The CDR3 nucleotides read TGCGCCAGCAGCCTATACCGGGACAGCTACGAGCAGTACTTC.

This clonotype occurred once. This chain uses TRBV28 with TRBJ2-7, with D possibly matching TRBD1 (5 bases). The V end was cut by 6 bases, the J end by 3 bases, with 15 bases between. From germline, CDR1 is MDHEN and CDR2 SYDVKM. CDR3 length equals 14 residues. CDR3 in amino acids: CASRLQGRSYEQYF. The CDR3 region has the DNA TGTGCCAGCAGGTTGCAGGGAAGAAGCTACGAGCAGTACTTC.

The chain employs TRBV6-5 and TRBJ2-5; D ambiguous. V lost 0 bases, J lost 2 bases, and 10 bases lay in between. This CDR3 has 15 amino acids. Germline lookup yields CDR1 MNHEY and CDR2 SVGAGI. In nucleotides, the CDR3 is TGTGCCAGCAGTTACTCAAGAAACGATCAAGAGACCCAGTACTTC. Translated: CASSYSRNDQETQYF.

The chain recombines TRBV2 with TRBJ1-2, with D uncertain. Trimming shortened V by 6 bases and J by 5 bases, and 13 bases separated the two germline ends. CDR1 and CDR2 from the germline V gene are SNHLY and FYNNEI. The length of the CDR3 is 13 residues. CDR3 in DNA: TGTGCCAGCAGAGGACTGCAGAGATATGGCTACACCTTC. Translating it yields CASRGLQRYGYTF.

The chain recombines TRBV4-1 with TRBJ2-7, with TRBD1 as a possible D gene (5 bases). The germline gives CDR1 MGHRA, CDR2 YSYEKL. V was pared by 1 base and J by 7 bases, with 20 bases between. The CDR3 totals 16 residues. The CDR3 protein is CASSQGTGLMVNEQYF. The CDR3 DNA reads as TGCGCCAGCAGCCAAGGTACAGGTCTAATGGTCAATGAGCAGTACTTC.